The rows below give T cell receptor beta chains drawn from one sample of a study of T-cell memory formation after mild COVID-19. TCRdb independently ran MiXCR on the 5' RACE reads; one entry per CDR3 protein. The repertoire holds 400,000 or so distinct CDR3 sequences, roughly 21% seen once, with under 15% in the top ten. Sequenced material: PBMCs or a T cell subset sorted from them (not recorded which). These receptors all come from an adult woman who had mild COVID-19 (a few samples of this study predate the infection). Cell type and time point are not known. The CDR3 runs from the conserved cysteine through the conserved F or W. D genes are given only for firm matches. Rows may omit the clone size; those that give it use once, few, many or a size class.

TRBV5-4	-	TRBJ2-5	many	TGTGCCAGCAGCCCTACAGGGATGGGGGAGACCCAGTACTTC	CASSPTGMGETQYF
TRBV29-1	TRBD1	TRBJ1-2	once	TGCAGCGTCGGAGTACAGGGGTCTAACTATGGCTACACCTTC	CSVGVQGSNYGYTF
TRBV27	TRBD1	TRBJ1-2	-	TGTGCCAGCAGAACAGGGGGAGGCTATGGCTACACCTTC	CASRTGGGYGYTF
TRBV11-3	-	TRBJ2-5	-	TGTGCCAGCAGTTCCCCCGGACAGCAAGAGACCCAGTACTTC	CASSSPGQQETQYF
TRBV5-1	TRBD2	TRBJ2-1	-	TGCGCCAGCAGCTCCCCCGGGGCTAGCGGGCTCTACAATGAGCAGTTCTTC	CASSSPGASGLYNEQFF
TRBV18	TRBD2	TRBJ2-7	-	TGTGCCAGCCCTAGCGGGGAGACCTACGAGCAGTACTTC	CASPSGETYEQYF
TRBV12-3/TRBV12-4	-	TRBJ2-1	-	TGTGCCAGCAGTTTGAGACTTAAGGCTAGTGGCTTCTTCGATGAGCAGTTCTTC	CASSLRLKASGFFDEQFF
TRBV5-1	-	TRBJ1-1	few	TGCGCCAGCAGCGGGGAGCGAGCTTTCTTT	CASSGERAFF
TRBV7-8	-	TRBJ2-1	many	TGTGCCAGCAGCCCGATGGACCTGCGGAATGAGCAGTTCTTC	CASSPMDLRNEQFF
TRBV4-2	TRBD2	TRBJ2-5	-	TGTGCCAGCAGCCAAGGTCCGGGACTAGCGGGGGGTGCGGAGACCCAGTACTTC	CASSQGPGLAGGAETQYF
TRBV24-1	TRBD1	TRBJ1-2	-	TGTGCCACCAGTGAGGCAGGGGGCCCTAACTATGGCTACACCTTC	CATSEAGGPNYGYTF
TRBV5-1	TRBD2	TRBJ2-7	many	TGCGCCAGCAGCTCTCTTCAAAGCGGGAGCACTAGCGAGCAGTACTTC	CASSSLQSGSTSEQYF
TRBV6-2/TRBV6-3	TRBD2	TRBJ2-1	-	TGTGCCAGCAGACCCCCGGGACTAGCGAATAATGAGCAGTTCTTC	CASRPPGLANNEQFF
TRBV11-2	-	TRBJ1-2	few	TGTGCCAGCAGCCCGGATCACTCCTCCGACTACACCTTC	CASSPDHSSDYTF
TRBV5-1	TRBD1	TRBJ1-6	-	TGCGCCAGCAGCTTGACAGGGGAACGAGGTTCACCCCTCCACTTT	CASSLTGERGSPLHF
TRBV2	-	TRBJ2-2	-	TGTGCCAGCAGTGAGTCAACGGTAACCGGGGAGCTGTTTTTT	CASSESTVTGELFF
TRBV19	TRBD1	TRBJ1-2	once	TGTGCCAGTAGTAGCCACCGAGGGACAGCGTATGGCTACACCTTC	CASSSHRGTAYGYTF
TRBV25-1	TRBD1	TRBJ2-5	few	TGTGCCAGCAGTGACCCCACAGGGGTAGAGACCCAGTACTTC	CASSDPTGVETQYF
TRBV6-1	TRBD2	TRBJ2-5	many	TGTGCCAGCAGGTCTACCAGCGGGGTCCAAGAGACCCAGTACTTC	CASRSTSGVQETQYF
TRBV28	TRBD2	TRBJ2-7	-	TGTGCCAGCAGTTTCCAAGGGACTAGCGGGAAAGGGTACTTC	CASSFQGTSGKGYF
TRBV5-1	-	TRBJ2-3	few	TGCGCCAGCAGCCAGACAGAGATTAGCCTCACAGATACGCAGTATTTT	CASSQTEISLTDTQYF
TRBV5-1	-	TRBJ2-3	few	TGCGCCAGCAGGGGTAGCGGCACAGATACGCAGTATTTT	CASRGSGTDTQYF
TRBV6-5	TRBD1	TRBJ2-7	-	TGTGCCAGCAGCCCTTTCCCGGGACAGGGATACTACGAGCAGTACTTC	CASSPFPGQGYYEQYF
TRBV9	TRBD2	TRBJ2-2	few	TGTGCCAGCAGCCTCCCCCCAAAGAAGGGGCGGGGGGACCCAAGAGTCGCGAACACCGGGGAGCTGTTTTTT	CASSLPPKKGRGDPRVANTGELFF
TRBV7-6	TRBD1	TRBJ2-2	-	TGTGCCAGCAGCTTTCCGGGACAGGGGGAAATTGGCACCGGGGAGCTGTTTTTT	CASSFPGQGEIGTGELFF
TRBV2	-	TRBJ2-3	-	TGTGCCAGCAGTGCAGGAGACCCCACGCAGTATTTT	CASSAGDPTQYF
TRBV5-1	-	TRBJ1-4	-	TGCGCCAGCAGCTTGGGGCCTGCAACTAATGAAAAACTGTTTTTT	CASSLGPATNEKLFF
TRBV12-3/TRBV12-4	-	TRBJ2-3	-	TGTGCCAGCAGTTTAGTGCTGGGGGCCACAGATACGCAGTATTTT	CASSLVLGATDTQYF
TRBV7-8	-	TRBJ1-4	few	TGTGCCAGCAGCTATCCTAATGAAAAACTGTTTTTT	CASSYPNEKLFF
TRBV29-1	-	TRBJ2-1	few	TGCAGCGTTTCTCGGGGATTCGATGAGCAGTTCTTC	CSVSRGFDEQFF
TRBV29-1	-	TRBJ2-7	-	TGCAGCGTGGTCCCGGGCCCCCTCAAAGGATCCTACGAGCAGTACTTC	CSVVPGPLKGSYEQYF
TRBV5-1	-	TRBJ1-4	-	TGCGCCAGCAGCTTGGGGCACAGGGATAATGAAAAACTGTTTTTT	CASSLGHRDNEKLFF
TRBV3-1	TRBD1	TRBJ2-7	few	TGTGCCAGCAGCCAAGTAGCGGGACAGGGGACCTACGAGCAGTACTTC	CASSQVAGQGTYEQYF
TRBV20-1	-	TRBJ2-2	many	TGCAGTGCTAGAGAGCCGGGAACCACCGGGGAGCTGTTTTTT	CSAREPGTTGELFF
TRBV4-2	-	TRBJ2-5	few	TGTGCCAGCAGCCAAGATTCCGACAGGCAAGAGACCCAGTACTTC	CASSQDSDRQETQYF
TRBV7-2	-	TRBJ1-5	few	TGTGCCAGCAGCTTAAGGTTCTTGGGCGGGGGTAATCAGCCCCAGCATTTT	CASSLRFLGGGNQPQHF
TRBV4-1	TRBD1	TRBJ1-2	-	TGCGCCAGCAGCCAAGAAAGGACAGGGTCGCCGTGGAGCTACACCTTC	CASSQERTGSPWSYTF
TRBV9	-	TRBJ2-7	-	TGTGCCAGCAGCGTCGGAGGGCCAAACGAGCAGTACTTC	CASSVGGPNEQYF
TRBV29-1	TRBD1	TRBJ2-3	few	TGCAGCGTTGAAGGTGGGACAGCGAGCACAGATACGCAGTATTTT	CSVEGGTASTDTQYF
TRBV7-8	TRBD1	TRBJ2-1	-	TGTGCCAGCAGGCTCGGGGTGACAGGGGTTCCCAATGAGCAGTTCTTC	CASRLGVTGVPNEQFF
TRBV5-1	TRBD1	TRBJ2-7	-	TGCGCCAGCAGCCCCCCCCGACAGGGATACGAGCAGTACTTC	CASSPPRQGYEQYF
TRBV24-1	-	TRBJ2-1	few	TGTGCCACCAGTGATTCTACGGCAGATTACAATGAGCAGTTCTTC	CATSDSTADYNEQFF
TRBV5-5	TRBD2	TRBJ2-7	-	TGTGCCAGCAGTTTAGCGGGGGGGCTCATGGTGGCGTACTTC	CASSLAGGLMVAYF
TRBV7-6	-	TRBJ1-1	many	TGTGCCAGCAGCTTAGCAACAGGGCTGAACACTGAAGCTTTCTTT	CASSLATGLNTEAFF